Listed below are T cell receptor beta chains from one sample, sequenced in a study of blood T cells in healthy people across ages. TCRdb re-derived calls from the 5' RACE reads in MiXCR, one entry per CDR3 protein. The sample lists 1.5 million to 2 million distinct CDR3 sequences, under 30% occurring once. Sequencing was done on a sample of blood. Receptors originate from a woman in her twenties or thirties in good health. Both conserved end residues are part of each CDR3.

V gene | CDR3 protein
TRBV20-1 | CGAAEEETQYF
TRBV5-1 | CASSHLGQYSYEQYF
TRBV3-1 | CASSQEYREQYF
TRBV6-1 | CASSARHHRAQDPYEQYF
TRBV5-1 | CASSLADRAEAFF
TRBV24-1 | CATSNRTEDGYTF
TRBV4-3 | CASSQDWGDWDEQFF
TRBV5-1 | CASSLARTGTYEQYF
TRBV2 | CASSRVLTQETQYF
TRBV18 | CASSPMTSGRAYNEQFF
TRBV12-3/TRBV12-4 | CASSLALEQGARLRIEAFF
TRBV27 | CASSSPWGEQYF
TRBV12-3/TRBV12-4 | CASKKAVGFSGANVLTF
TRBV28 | CASSLPPGGASNEQFF
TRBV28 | CASLLGLGNQPQHF
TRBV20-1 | CSAAWTADYEQYF
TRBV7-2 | CASSLLGQANQPQHF
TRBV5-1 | CASSLGPPSGANVLTF
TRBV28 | CASSSMGGRQETQYF
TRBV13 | CASSHAIAAEQYF
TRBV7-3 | CASSLAGGWNNEQFF
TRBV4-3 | CASSQGTSGETYNEQYF
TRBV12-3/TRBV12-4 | CASCFFGNSPLHF
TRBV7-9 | CASSLGAGNTIYF
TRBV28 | CASSFEGWNTEAFF
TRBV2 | CASSENGLTNEQYF
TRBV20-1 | CSARDLGAGGPTDTQYF
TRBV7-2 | CASSVNGVSGANVLTF
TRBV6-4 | CASKLGARTDTQYF
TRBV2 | CASSLGLDYEQFF
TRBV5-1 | CASSLAASGTYEQYF
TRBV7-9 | CAGSYGLSSSLEQYF
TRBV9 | CASSGSRELFF
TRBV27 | CASSLGTGGDIQYF
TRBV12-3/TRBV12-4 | CASSLLGPNNSPLHF
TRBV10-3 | CAISESASYAYF
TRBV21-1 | CASSRRWGLAGVHYYEQYF
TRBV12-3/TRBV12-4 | CASRLSGNQPQHF
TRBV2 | CASSATGIVINEQFF
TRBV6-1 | CASSERDSTEAFF
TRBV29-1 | CSVDRAAQETQYF
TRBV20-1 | CGAESGANVLTF
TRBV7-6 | CANSLGAGGSYNEQFF
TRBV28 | CASRPTGAGNTIYF
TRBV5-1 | CASSVQGLNTEAFF
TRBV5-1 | CASSLVGGEGTEAFF
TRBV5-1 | CASSYRDIQYEQYF
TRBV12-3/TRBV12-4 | CASSSQGNSGNTIYF
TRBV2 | CASSGRGPHTGELFF
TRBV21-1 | CASSSRPLEQFF
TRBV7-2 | CASSNRVFNGYTF
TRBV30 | CAWSPTSSGNTIYF
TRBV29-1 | CSVIRRMNTEAFF
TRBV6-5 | CASSLDRRNNEQFF
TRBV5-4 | CASRLSQGEGYTF
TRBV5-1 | CASSSSGTGVEGTQYF
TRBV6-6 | CASSHRSEELEAFF
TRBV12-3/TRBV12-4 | CASSLIGLPTSYEQYF
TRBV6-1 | CASRPYGRGGSNQPQHF